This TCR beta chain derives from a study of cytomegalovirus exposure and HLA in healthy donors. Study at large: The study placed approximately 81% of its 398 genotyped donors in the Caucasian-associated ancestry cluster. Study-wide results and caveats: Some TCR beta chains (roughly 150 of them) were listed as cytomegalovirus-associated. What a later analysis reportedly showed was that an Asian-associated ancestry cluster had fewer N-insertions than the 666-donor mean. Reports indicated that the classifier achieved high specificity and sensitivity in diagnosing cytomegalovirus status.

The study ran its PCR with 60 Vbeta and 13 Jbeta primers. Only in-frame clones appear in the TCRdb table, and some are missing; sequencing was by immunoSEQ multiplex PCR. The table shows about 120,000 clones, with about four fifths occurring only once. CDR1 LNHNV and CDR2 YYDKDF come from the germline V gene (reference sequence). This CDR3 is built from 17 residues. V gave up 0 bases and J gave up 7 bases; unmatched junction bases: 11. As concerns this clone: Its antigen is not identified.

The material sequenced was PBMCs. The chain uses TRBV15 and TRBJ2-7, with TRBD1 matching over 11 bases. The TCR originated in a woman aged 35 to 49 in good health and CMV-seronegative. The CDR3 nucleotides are TGTGCCACCAGCAGAGATCACCCGGGACAGGGGGATTGGGAGCAGTACTTC. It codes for CATSRDHPGQGDWEQYF.